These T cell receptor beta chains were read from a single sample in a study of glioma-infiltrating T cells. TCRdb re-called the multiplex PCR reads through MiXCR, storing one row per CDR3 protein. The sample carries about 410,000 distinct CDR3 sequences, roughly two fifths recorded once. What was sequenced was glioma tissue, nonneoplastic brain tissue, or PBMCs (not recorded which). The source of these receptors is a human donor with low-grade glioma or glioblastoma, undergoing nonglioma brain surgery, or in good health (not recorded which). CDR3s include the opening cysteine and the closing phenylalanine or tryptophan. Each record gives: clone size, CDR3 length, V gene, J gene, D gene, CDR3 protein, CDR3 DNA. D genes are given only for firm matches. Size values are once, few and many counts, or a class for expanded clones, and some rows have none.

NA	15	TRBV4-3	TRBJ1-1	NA	CASSPNTGVLAEAFF	TGCGCCAGCAGCCCAAACACTGGGGTATTAGCTGAAGCTTTCTTT
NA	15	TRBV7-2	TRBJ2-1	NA	CASSLGGRGPTEQFF	TGTGCCAGCAGCTTAGGGGGGCGGGGGCCGACTGAGCAGTTCTTC
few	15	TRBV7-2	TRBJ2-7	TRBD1	CASSPGQANSYEQYF	TGTGCCAGCAGCCCCGGACAGGCCAACTCCTACGAGCAGTACTTC
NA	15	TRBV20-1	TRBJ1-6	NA	CGATARRSYNSPLRF	TGCGGTGCTACCGCCAGGCGCTCCTATAATTCACCCCTCCGCTTT
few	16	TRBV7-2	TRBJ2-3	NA	CASSPPGGRRADTQYF	TGTGCCAGCAGCCCCCCCGGTGGGAGGAGAGCAGATACGCAGTATTTT
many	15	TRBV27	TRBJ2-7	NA	CASSLIGGGRNEQYF	TGTGCCAGTTCTTTAATAGGGGGAGGTAGAAACGAGCAGTACTTC
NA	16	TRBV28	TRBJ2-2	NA	CASSRRQGIRAGELFF	TGTGCCAGCAGCAGGCGGCAGGGGATCAGGGCCGGGGAGCTGTTTTTT
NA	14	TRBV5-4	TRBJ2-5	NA	CASSFGSSQETQYF	TGCGCCAGCAGCTTTGGCAGCTCACAAGAGACCCAGTACTTC
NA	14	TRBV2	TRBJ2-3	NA	CASSAVGGRDTQYF	TGTGCCAGCAGTGCTGTGGGGGGGCGAGATACGCAGTATTTT
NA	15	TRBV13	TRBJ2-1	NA	CASSLGQPQYNEQFF	TGTGCCAGCAGCTTAGGGCAGCCTCAATACAATGAGCAGTTCTTC
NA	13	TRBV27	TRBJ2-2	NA	CASSPQKTGELFF	TGTGCCAGCAGTCCACAGAAAACCGGGGAGCTGTTTTTT
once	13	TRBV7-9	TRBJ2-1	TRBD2	CASSLARESEQFF	TGTGCCAGCAGCTTGGCGCGGGAGTCCGAGCAGTTCTTC
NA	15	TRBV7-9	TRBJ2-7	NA	CASSSRTRFVYEQYF	TGTGCCAGCAGCTCTAGGACAAGGTTCGTCTACGAGCAGTACTTC
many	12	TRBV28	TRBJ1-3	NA	CASTTSGNTIYF	TGTGCCAGCACCACAAGTGGAAACACCATATATTTT
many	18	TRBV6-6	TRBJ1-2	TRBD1	CASSYSTGVLWGLYGYTF	TGTGCCAGCAGTTACTCGACAGGGGTTTTATGGGGCCTCTATGGCTACACCTTC
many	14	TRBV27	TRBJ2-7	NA	CASSLNRQGYEQYF	TGTGCCAGCAGTTTGAATAGGCAGGGCTACGAGCAGTACTTC